The 22 T cell receptor beta chains below were found in one sample sequenced in a study of T cell changes during pregnancy in multiple sclerosis. Some clones are missing from TCRdb's copy, which holds only in-frame ones; the method was immunoSEQ multiplex PCR. This sample has roughly 57,000 clones; 92% occur once, and the top ten carry about 0.6%. The starting material was CD4+ T cells from peripheral blood mononuclear cells, obtained after pregnancy. These receptors were collected from a female donor with multiple sclerosis, enrolled in a pregnancy study.

The J gene is TRBJ2-5, the V gene TRBV19, with D perhaps matching TRBD1 (7 bases). The CDR3 is made up of 14 amino acids. V was shortened by 2 bases and J by 5 bases, with 12 bases between the two germline ends. The germline CDR1 and CDR2 sequences are LNHDA and SQIVND (reference sequence). As DNA, the CDR3 is TGTGCCAGTAGTATAATAGCAGGGGGGGAGACCCAGTACTTC. This sequence encodes CASSIIAGGETQYF.

This sequence joins TRBV2 and TRBJ1-6, with 7 positions matching TRBD1. This CDR3 has 15 amino acids. The trim removed 5 bases at V and 7 bases at J, leaving 8 bases unmatched. CDR1 and CDR2 from the germline V gene are SNHLY and FYNNEI. CDR3 nucleotide sequence: TGTGCCAGCAGTCAGACAGGGCCGTGGAATTCACCCCTCCACTTT. This translates into CASSQTGPWNSPLHF. The full variable domain, its missing parts supplied by reference TRBV2 and TRBJ1-6, is EPEVTQTPSHQVTQMGQEVILRCVPISNHLYFYWYRQILGQKVEFLVSFYNNEISEKSEIFDDQFSVERPDGSNFTLKIRSTKLEDSAMYFCASSQTGPWNSPLHFGNGTRLTVT.

The genes are TRBV9 and TRBJ2-1; 7 bases are a match to TRBD1. V lost 4 bases, J lost 4 bases, and 8 bases stayed unmatched. Germline V CDR1 and CDR2: SGDLS, YYNGEE. This CDR3 has 15 amino acids. CDR3: CASSTQGVTYNEQFF. The CDR3 DNA reads TGTGCCAGCAGCACCCAGGGGGTTACTTACAATGAGCAGTTCTTC. Using reference TRBV9 and TRBJ2-1 for the parts outside the CDR3, the full variable domain is DSGVTQTPKHLITATGQRVTLRCSPRSGDLSVYWYQQSLDQGLQFLIQYYNGEERAKGNILERFSAQQFPDLHSELNLSSLELGDSALYFCASSTQGVTYNEQFFGPGTRLTVL.

Comments on this clone: At one end, the junction sequence differs from germline, possibly due to a read error. This chain uses TRBV7-7 with TRBJ2-3; TRBD2 might be the D (5 bases). Germline V gives CDR1 SSHAT, CDR2 FNYEAQ (reference sequence). The CDR3 is 15 residues long. The DNA of the CDR3 is TGTGCTAGCAGCCCAGGACTTCTACTCACAGATACGCAGTATTTT. Its translation: CASSPGLLLTDTQYF.

The chain recombines TRBV25-1 with TRBJ2-5, with 7 bases matching TRBD1. The CDR3 has 13 residues. Germline V gives CDR1 MGHDK, CDR2 SYGVNS. V lost 5 bases to trimming and J lost 5 bases; unmatched junction nucleotides: 5. The CDR3 sequence is CASSNRGRETQYF. The CDR3 DNA follows: TGTGCCAGCAGTAACAGGGGCAGGGAGACCCAGTACTTC.

J is TRBJ1-1 and V is TRBV27, with a tentative D call TRBD1 (6 bases). Germline V gene lookup returns CDR1 MNHEY and CDR2 SMNVEV (reference sequence). Deletions cut 5 bases from V and 0 bases from J, with 10 bases between. The CDR3 runs 14 residues. CDR3 nucleotide sequence: TGTGCCAGCAGTCCGGACAGATTGAACACTGAAGCTTTCTTT. Amino acid sequence: CASSPDRLNTEAFF.

The chain uses TRBV7-9 and TRBJ2-1, with 13 bases identical to TRBD2. The length of the CDR3 is 14 residues. The V segment lost 3 bases and the J segment 8 bases; nucleotides outside the gene matches: 1. Germline V gives CDR1 SEHNR, CDR2 FQNEAQ (reference sequence). CDR3 coding DNA: TGTGCCAGCAGCTTCGGGACTAGCGGGGATGAGCAGTTCTTC. The encoded protein is CASSFGTSGDEQFF.

This chain connects TRBV28 to TRBJ2-7; the match to TRBD1 covers 7 bases. Germline assignment: CDR1 MDHEN and CDR2 SYDVKM. The CDR3 runs to 13 residues. V was pared by 3 bases and J by 3 bases, with 2 bases of the junction left unmatched. The CDR3: CASSLGDSYEQYF. The CDR3 DNA reads TGTGCCAGCAGTTTGGGGGACAGCTACGAGCAGTACTTC. The full variable domain, its missing parts supplied by reference TRBV28 and TRBJ2-7, is DVKVTQSSRYLVKRTGEKVFLECVQDMDHENMFWYRQDPGLGLRLIYFSYDVKMKEKGDIPEGYSVSREKKERFSLILESASTNQTSMYLCASSLGDSYEQYFGPGTRLTVT.

This clone has just one count. The chain uses TRBV18 and TRBJ1-5, with 9 bases lining up with TRBD1. CDR1 is KGHSH and CDR2 is LQKENI in the germline V gene. After removal of 3 bases from V and 3 bases from J, the junction contained 18 bases not matched to a gene. The CDR3 consists of 20 residues. CDR3 in amino acids: CASSPTLLLNRDRDNQPQHF. The DNA for the CDR3 is TGTGCCAGCTCACCTACTCTACTCCTTAACCGGGACAGGGACAATCAGCCCCAGCATTTT.

This chain connects TRBV7-9 to TRBJ2-3; weak D call: TRBD2 (6 bases). Looked up from germline, CDR1 is SEHNR and CDR2 is FQNEAQ (reference sequence). Trimming removed 2 bases at V and 2 bases at J, with 11 bases between. The CDR3 spans 15 residues. In nucleotides, the CDR3 is TGTGCCAGCAGCTTAATTGGGGGACTCACAGATACGCAGTATTTT. Protein sequence: CASSLIGGLTDTQYF.

V is TRBV19 and J is TRBJ1-2; no reliable D call. V was clipped by 4 bases and J by 0 bases, with 24 bases between them. This CDR3 contains 19 residues. Germline V gene data show CDR1 as LNHDA and CDR2 as SQIVND (reference sequence). The CDR3 nucleotides are TGTGCCAGTAGTAGGTATTTTCGGGGTTCTGCCAACCCTAACTATGGCTACACCTTC. Residues: CASSRYFRGSANPNYGYTF.

The V and J genes are TRBV5-1 and TRBJ1-2, with 9 bases fitting TRBD1. Germline CDR1 and CDR2: SGHRS and YFSETQ. The CDR3 loop spans 15 amino acids. V dropped 4 bases and J dropped 4; count of bases not matched to a gene: 8. CDR3 region: CASSLQGAPIYGYTF. For the CDR3, the DNA is TGCGCCAGCAGCCTACAGGGGGCCCCGATCTATGGCTACACCTTC. Combining the CDR3 with reference TRBV5-1 and TRBJ1-2 gives the whole variable domain KAGVTQTPRYLIKTRGQQVTLSCSPISGHRSVSWYQQTPGQGLQFLFEYFSETQRNKGNFPGRFSGRQFSNSRSEMNVSTLELGDSALYLCASSLQGAPIYGYTFGSGTRLTVV.

The rearrangement uses TRBV4-3 and TRBJ1-3, with a tentative D call TRBD1 (5 bases). V was pared by 1 base and J by 2 bases, with 9 bases between. Germline CDR1 LGHNA, CDR2 YSLEER. The CDR3 covers 15 residues. CDR3 protein: CASSQARATGNTIYF. The CDR3 bases are TGCGCCAGCAGCCAAGCCAGGGCGACTGGAAACACCATATATTTT.

This chain connects TRBV7-2 to TRBJ1-3; D gene uncertain. The CDR3 sequence is 12 residues long. V lost 5 bases to trimming and J lost 4 bases, with 6 bases between them. Germline lookup yields CDR1 SGHTA and CDR2 FQGNSA. In nucleotides, the CDR3 is TGTGCCAGCAGCCGAGTGGGAAACACCATATATTTT. This codes for CASSRVGNTIYF. Filled out from reference TRBV7-2 and TRBJ1-3, the complete variable domain reads GAGVSQSPSNKVTEKGKDVELRCDPISGHTALYWYRQSLGQGLEFLIYFQGNSAPDKSGLPSDRFSAERTGGSVSTLTIQRTQQEDSAVYLCASSRVGNTIYFGEGSWLTVV.

The chain joins TRBV7-2 to TRBJ2-7; 7 bases agree with TRBD1. Germline CDR1 is SGHTA and CDR2 is FQGNSA. J was trimmed by 0 bases and V by 1 base; bases with no gene match: 3. The CDR3 is made up of 15 amino acids. Here the CDR3 reads CASSLGQGYSYEQYF. The DNA of the CDR3 is TGTGCCAGCAGCTTAGGACAGGGCTACTCCTACGAGCAGTACTTC.

The chain carries TRBV5-5 and TRBJ2-2; D gene uncertain. The length of the CDR3 is 15 residues. Germline values: CDR1 SGHKS, CDR2 YYEKEE (reference sequence). Trimming removed 2 bases at V and 7 bases at J, with 15 bases between. The CDR3 loop is CASSFYLSTGGELFF. In nucleotides, the CDR3 is TGTGCCAGCAGCTTTTATCTTAGCACGGGCGGGGAGCTGTTTTTT.

The rearrangement links TRBV9 to TRBJ2-7; D not certain. Trimming removed 8 bases from V and 2 bases from J, with 11 bases in between. The germline gives CDR1 SGDLS, CDR2 YYNGEE. The CDR3 covers 12 residues. The CDR3 DNA is TGTGCCAGAGATGGAGATGCCTACGAGCAGTACTTC. This gives the protein CARDGDAYEQYF.

J is TRBJ1-2 and V is TRBV19; TRBD1 might be the D (5 bases). The germline V gene encodes CDR1 LNHDA and CDR2 SQIVND (reference sequence). V was shortened by 4 bases and J by 4 bases, with 16 bases between the two germline ends. The CDR3 sequence is 15 residues long. The CDR3 loop is CASSNQGNWGYGYTF. CDR3 sequence (DNA): TGTGCCAGTAGTAATCAGGGAAACTGGGGCTATGGCTACACCTTC.

This chain connects TRBV4-1 to TRBJ1-1, with D unresolved. Germline CDR1 is MGHRA and CDR2 is YSYEKL. The CDR3 covers 16 residues. V dropped 0 bases and J dropped 0 bases, with 11 bases sitting between them. CDR3 residues: CASSQDMGRMNTEAFF. CDR3 nucleotides: TGCGCCAGCAGCCAAGATATGGGCAGGATGAACACTGAAGCTTTCTTT.

The rearrangement links TRBV5-1 to TRBJ2-4, with TRBD1 matching over 10 bases. The CDR3 spans 15 residues. Per the germline V gene, CDR1 is SGHRS and CDR2 is YFSETQ. V lost 4 bases and J lost 4; bases outside the gene matches: 5. In nucleotides, the CDR3 is TGCGCCAGCAGCACGCCGGGACAGGGGAAAAACATTCAGTACTTC. Translated: CASSTPGQGKNIQYF.

Only one count was recorded for this clone. The CDR3 sequence: CASSEIVNTGELFF. For the CDR3, the DNA is TGTGCCAGCAGTGAAATAGTAAACACCGGGGAGCTGTTTTTT. This chain links TRBV6-1 with TRBJ2-2; D uncertain. CDR1 is MNHNS and CDR2 is SASEGT in the germline V gene. The CDR3 runs to 14 residues. V was pared by 2 bases and J by 2 bases, with 6 bases between.

The rearrangement links TRBV19 to TRBJ1-1; 8 nucleotides agree with TRBD1. With 4 bases clipped from V and 0 bases from J, the junction kept 7 bases outside the gene matches. The CDR3 sequence is 16 residues long. Per the germline V gene, CDR1 is LNHDA and CDR2 is SQIVND (reference sequence). The chain's CDR3 is CASSTLHRGMNTEAFF. The CDR3, as DNA: TGTGCCAGTAGTACCTTGCACAGGGGGATGAACACTGAAGCTTTCTTT.